The entry that follows covers one TCR beta chain sequence. The antigen is undetermined. This entry comes from a study of blood T cells in healthy people across ages. Total RNA was extracted at no less than 5.5 micrograms per sample. General study results and limits: Bulk PBMC profiling left naive and antigen-experienced comparisons inconclusive.

The authors ran a second PCR of roughly 6 to 11 cycles using a sample-barcoded 5' primer and a J-beta primer mix. Via MiXCR, TCRdb re-called the 5' RACE reads, giving one row per CDR3 protein. In the table there are roughly 2 million distinct CDR3 sequences, roughly 52% of which are singletons. Trimming shortened V by 4 bases and J by 1 base, and 22 bases separated the two germline ends. The germline V gene encodes CDR1 DFQATT and CDR2 SNEGSKA (reference sequence). The length of the CDR3 is 17 residues. Specimen: blood. J is TRBJ1-1 and V is TRBV20-1; possible D gene TRBD1, 6 bases. The clonotype comes from a woman aged 40 to 50 in good health. The CDR3 sequence is CSAMREGRGLANTEAFF. CDR3 DNA sequence: TGCAGTGCTATGAGGGAGGGACGGGGGCTTGCGAACACTGAAGCTTTCTTT.